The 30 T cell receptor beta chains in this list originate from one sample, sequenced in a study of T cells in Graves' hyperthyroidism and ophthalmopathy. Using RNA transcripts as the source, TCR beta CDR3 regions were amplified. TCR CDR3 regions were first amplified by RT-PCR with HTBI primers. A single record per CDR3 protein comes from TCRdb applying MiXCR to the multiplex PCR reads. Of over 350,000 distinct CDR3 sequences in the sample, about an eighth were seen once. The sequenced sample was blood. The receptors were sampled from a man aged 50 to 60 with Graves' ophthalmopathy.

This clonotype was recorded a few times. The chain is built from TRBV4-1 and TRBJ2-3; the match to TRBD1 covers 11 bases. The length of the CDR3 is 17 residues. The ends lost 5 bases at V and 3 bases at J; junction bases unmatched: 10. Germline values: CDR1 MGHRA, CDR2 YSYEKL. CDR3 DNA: TGCGCCAGCAGCAGCCGCGGGGACAGGGGGAGTACAGATACGCAGTATTTT. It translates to CASSSRGDRGSTDTQYF.

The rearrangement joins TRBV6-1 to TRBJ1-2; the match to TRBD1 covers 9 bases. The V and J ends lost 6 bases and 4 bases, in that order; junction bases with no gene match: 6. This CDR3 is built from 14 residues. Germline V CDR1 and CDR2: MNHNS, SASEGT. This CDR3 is CASRGQGMFYGYTF. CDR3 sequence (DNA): TGTGCCAGCAGAGGACAGGGGATGTTCTATGGCTACACCTTC.

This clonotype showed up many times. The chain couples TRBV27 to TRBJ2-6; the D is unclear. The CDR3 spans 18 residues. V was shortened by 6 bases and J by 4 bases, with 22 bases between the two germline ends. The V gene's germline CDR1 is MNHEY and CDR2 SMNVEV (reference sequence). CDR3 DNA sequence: TGTGCCAGCAGCAAGAACCGGGCCGATGGACGAGGGGCCAACGTCCTGACTTTC. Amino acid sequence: CASSKNRADGRGANVLTF.

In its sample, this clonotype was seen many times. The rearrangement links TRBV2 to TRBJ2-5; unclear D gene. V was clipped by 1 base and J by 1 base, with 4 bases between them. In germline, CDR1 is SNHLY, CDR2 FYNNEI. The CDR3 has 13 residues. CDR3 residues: CASSEELQETQYF. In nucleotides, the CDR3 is TGTGCCAGCAGTGAAGAGCTCCAAGAGACCCAGTACTTC.

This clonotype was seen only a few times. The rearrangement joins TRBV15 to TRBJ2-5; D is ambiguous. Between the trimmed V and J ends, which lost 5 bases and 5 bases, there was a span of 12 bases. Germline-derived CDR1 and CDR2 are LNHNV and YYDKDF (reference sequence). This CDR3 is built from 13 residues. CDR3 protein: CATSARRSETQYF. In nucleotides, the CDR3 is TGTGCCACCAGCGCACGCCGGTCGGAGACCCAGTACTTC. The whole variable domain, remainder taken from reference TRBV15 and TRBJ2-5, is DAMVIQNPRYQVTQFGKPVTLSCSQTLNHNVMYWYQQKSSQAPKLLFHYYDKDFNNEADTPDNFQSRRPNTSFCFLDIRSPGLGDTAMYLCATSARRSETQYFGPGTRLLVL.

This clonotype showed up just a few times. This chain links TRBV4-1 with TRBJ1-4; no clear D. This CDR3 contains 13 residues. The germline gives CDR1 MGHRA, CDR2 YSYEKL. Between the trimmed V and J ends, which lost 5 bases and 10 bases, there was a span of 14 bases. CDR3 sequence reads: CASSLAGEGKLFF. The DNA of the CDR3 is TGCGCCAGCAGCTTAGCAGGCGAGGGAAAACTGTTTTTT.

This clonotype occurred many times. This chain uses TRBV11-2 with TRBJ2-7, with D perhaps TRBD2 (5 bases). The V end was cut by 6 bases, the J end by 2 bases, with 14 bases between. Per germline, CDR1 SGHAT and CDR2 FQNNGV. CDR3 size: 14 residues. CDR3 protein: CASRPRLFPYEQYF. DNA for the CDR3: TGTGCCAGCAGACCGCGACTATTTCCCTACGAGCAGTACTTC.

The CDR3 DNA reads TGTGCCAGCTCACCTCCGACAGGGCCAAACACCATATATTTT. As protein: CASSPPTGPNTIYF. The genes are TRBV18 and TRBJ1-3; the match to TRBD1 covers 7 bases. The junction had 5 bases not matched to a gene; V was cut back by 3 bases and J by 6 bases. Germline V gene sequence: CDR1 KGHSH, CDR2 LQKENI. The CDR3 covers 14 residues.

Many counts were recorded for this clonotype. The CDR3 loop is CASSLAATSGIEQFF. The CDR3 nucleotides are TGCGCCAGCAGCTTGGCCGCGACTAGCGGGATTGAGCAGTTCTTC. This rearrangement joins TRBV5-1 to TRBJ2-1, with 11 positions matching TRBD2. The CDR3 totals 15 residues. Germline V gene lookup returns CDR1 SGHRS and CDR2 YFSETQ. Trimming removed 0 bases from V and 9 bases from J; junction bases left unmatched: 5.

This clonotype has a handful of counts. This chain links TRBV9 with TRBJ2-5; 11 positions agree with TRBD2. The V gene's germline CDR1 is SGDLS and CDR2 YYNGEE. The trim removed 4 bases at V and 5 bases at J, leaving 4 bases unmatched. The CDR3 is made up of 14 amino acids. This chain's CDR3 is CASSTLAGVETQYF. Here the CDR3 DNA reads TGTGCCAGCAGCACACTAGCGGGAGTTGAGACCCAGTACTTC.

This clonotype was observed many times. The CDR3 nucleotides are TGTGCCAGCAGTTTACTGGACAAATCCTACGAGCAGTACTTC. Its protein is CASSLLDKSYEQYF. This sequence joins TRBV12-3 or TRBV12-4 and TRBJ2-7; D is perhaps TRBD1 (5 bases). Trimming removed 2 bases at V and 1 base at J, with 9 bases between. This CDR3 is built from 14 residues.

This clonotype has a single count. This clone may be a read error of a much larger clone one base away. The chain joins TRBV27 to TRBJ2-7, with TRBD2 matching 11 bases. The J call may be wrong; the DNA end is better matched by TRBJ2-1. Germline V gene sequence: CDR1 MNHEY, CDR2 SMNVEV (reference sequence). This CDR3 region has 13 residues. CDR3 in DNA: TGTGCCAGCAGGGTAGCGGGAGGGAACGAGCAGTTCTTC. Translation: CASRVAGGNEQFF.

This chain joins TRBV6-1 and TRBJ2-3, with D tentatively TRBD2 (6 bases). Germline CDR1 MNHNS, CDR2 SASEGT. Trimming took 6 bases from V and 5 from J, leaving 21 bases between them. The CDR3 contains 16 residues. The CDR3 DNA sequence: TGTGCCAGCAGCCCACCCGGGAGTGGGATGGTAGATACGCAGTATTTT. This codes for CASSPPGSGMVDTQYF.

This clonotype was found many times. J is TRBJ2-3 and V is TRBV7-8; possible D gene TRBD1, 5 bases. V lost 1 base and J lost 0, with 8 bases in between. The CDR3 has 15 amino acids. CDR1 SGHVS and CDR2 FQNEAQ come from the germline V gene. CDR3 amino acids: CASSLVWGSTDTQYF. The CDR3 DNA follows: TGTGCCAGCAGCTTAGTGTGGGGCAGCACAGATACGCAGTATTTT.

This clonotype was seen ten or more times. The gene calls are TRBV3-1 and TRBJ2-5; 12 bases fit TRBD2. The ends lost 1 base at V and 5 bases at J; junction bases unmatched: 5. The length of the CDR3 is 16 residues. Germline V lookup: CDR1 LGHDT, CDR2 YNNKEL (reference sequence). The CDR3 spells CASSQGLAGAFETQYF. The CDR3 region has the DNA TGTGCCAGCAGCCAAGGACTAGCGGGAGCCTTTGAGACCCAGTACTTC.

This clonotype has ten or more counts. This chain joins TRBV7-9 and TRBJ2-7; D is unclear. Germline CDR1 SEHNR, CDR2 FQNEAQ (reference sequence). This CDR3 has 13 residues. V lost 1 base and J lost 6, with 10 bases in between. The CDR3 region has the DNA TGTGCCAGCAGCTTAGACTCTCTGATCGAGCAGTACTTC. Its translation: CASSLDSLIEQYF.

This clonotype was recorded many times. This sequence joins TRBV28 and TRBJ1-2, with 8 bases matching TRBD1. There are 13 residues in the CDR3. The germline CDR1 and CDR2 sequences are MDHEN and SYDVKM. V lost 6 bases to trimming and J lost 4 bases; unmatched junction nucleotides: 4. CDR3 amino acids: CASRTGVGYGYTF. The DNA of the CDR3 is TGTGCCAGCAGGACAGGGGTTGGCTATGGCTACACCTTC.

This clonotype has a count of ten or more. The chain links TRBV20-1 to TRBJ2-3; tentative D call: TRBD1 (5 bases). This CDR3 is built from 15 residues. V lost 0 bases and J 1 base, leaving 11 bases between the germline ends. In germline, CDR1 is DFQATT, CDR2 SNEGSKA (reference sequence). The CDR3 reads CSARDCRARTDTQYF. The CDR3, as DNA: TGCAGTGCTAGAGATTGCAGGGCCCGCACAGATACGCAGTATTTT.

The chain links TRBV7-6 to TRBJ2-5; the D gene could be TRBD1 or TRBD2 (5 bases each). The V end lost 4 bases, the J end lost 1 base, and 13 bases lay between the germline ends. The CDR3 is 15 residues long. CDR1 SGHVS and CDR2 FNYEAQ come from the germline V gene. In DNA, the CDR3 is TGTGCCAGCAGCTCCTCCTCCGGGGCCCAAGAGACCCAGTACTTC. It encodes CASSSSSGAQETQYF.

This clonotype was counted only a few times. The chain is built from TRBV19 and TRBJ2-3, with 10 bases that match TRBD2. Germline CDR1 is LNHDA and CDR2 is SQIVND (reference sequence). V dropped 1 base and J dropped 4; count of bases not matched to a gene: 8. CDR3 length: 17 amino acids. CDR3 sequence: CASSIAGLAEGADTQYF. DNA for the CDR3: TGTGCCAGTAGTATAGCCGGACTAGCGGAGGGGGCAGATACGCAGTATTTT.

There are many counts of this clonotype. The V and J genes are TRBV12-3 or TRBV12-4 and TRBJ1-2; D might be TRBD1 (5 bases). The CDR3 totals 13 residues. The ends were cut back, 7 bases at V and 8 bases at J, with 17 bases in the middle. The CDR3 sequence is CASTLQLRAGYTF. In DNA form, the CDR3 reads TGTGCCAGCACCCTTCAACTCAGGGCGGGCTACACCTTC.

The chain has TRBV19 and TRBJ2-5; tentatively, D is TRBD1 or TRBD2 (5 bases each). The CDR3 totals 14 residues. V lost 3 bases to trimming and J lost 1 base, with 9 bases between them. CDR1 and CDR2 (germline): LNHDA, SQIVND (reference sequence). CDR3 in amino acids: CASSIQGPQETQYF. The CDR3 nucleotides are TGTGCCAGTAGTATCCAGGGACCCCAAGAGACCCAGTACTTC.

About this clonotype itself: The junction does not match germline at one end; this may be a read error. DNA for the CDR3: TGTGCGAGCAGCGGTAGCGAGCAGCAAGAGACCCAGTACTTC. Its protein is CASSGSEQQETQYF. This chain connects TRBV3-1 to TRBJ2-5; tentative D call: TRBD2 (5 bases). This CDR3 is 14 amino acids long. CDR1 is LGHDT and CDR2 is YNNKEL in the germline V gene (reference sequence).

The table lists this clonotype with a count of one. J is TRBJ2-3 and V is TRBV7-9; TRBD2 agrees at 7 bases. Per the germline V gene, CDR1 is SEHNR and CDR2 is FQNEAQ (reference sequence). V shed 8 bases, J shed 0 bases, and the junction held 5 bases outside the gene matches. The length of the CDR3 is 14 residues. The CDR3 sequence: CASVLAESTDTQYF. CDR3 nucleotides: TGTGCCAGCGTCCTAGCGGAGAGCACAGATACGCAGTATTTT.

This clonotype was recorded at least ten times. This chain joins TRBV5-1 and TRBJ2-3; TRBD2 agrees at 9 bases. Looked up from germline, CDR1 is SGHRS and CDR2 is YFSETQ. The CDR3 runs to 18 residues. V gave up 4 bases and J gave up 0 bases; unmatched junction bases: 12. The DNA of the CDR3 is TGCGCCAGCAGCCTTACTCCCTCACTAGCGGGTAGCACAGATACGCAGTATTTT. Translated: CASSLTPSLAGSTDTQYF.

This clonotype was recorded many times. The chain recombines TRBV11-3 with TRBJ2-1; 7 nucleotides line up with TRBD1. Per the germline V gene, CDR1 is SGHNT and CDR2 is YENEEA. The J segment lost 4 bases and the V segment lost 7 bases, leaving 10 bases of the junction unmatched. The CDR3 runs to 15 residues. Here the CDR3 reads CASKSRDSPYNEQFF. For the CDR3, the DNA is TGTGCCAGCAAGAGCCGGGACAGCCCATACAATGAGCAGTTCTTC.

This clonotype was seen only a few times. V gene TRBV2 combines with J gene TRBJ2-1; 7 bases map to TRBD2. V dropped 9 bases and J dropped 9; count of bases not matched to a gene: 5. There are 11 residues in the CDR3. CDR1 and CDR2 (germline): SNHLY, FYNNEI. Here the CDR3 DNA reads TGTGCCAGTGGGGGGGATCTTGAGCAGTTCTTC. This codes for CASGGDLEQFF.

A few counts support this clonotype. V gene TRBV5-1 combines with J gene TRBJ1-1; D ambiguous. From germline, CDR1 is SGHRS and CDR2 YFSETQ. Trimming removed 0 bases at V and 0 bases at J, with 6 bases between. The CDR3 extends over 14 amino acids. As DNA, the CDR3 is TGCGCCAGCAGCTTGGCCTTTTTGAACACTGAAGCTTTCTTT. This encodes CASSLAFLNTEAFF.

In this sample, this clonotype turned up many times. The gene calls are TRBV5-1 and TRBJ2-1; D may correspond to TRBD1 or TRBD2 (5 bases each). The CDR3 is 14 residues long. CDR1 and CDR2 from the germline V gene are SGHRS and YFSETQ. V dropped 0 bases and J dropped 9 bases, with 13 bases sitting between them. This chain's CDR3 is CASSLGLADSEQFF. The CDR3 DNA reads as TGCGCCAGCAGCTTGGGTCTAGCTGACAGTGAGCAGTTCTTC.

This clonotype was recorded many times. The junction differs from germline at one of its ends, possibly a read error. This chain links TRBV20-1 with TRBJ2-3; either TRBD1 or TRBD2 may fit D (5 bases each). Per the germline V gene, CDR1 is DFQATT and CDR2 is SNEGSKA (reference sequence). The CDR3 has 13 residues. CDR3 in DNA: TGCAGCGCTAGCCAGGGAAACACAGATACGCAGTATTTT. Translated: CSASQGNTDTQYF.